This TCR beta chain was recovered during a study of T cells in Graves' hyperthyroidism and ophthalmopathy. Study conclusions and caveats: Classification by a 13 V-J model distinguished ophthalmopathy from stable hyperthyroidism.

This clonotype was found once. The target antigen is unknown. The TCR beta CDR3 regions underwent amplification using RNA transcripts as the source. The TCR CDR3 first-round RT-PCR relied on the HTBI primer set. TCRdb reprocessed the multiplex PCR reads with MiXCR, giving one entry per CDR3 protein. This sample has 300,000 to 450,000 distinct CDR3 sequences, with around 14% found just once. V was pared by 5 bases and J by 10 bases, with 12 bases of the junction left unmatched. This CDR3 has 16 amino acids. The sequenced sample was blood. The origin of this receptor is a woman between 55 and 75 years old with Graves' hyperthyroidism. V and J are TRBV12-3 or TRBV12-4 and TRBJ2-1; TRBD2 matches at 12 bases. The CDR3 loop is CASSTRTSGTIIEQFF. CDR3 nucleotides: TGTGCCAGCAGTACCCGGACTAGCGGGACGATAATAGAGCAGTTCTTC.